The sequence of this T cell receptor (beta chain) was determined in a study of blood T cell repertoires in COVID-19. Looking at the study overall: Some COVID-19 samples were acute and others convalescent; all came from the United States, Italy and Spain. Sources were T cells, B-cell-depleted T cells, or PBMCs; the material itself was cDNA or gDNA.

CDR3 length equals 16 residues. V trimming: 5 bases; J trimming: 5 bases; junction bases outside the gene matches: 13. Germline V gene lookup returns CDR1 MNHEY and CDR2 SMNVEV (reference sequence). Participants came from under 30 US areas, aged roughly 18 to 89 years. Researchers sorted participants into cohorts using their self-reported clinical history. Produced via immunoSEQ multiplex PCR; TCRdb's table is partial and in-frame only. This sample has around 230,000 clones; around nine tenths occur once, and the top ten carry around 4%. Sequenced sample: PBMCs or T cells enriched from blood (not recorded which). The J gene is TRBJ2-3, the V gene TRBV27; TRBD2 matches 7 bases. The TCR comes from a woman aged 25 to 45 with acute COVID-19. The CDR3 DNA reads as TGTGCCAGCAGTCTACGCCCAGTGGGGGGGGGAGATACGCAGTATTTT. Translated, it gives CASSLRPVGGGDTQYF.